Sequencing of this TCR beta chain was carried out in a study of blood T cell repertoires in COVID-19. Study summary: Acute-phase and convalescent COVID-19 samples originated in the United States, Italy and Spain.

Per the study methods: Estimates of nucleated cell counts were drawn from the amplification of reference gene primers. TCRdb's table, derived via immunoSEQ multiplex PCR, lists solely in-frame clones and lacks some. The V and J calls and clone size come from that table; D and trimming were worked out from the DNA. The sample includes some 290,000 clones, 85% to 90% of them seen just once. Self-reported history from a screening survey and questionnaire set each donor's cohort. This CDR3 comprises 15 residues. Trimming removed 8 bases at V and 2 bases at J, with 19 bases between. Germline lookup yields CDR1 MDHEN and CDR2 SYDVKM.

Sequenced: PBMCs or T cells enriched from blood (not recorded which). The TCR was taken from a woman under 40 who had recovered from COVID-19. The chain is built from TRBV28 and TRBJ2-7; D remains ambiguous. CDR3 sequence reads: CASQTLYVEPYEQYF. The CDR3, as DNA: TGTGCCAGCCAGACACTGTACGTGGAACCCTACGAGCAGTACTTC.